A single T cell receptor beta chain is shown here with its context. The CDR3 extends over 14 amino acids. Per germline, CDR1 LNHDA and CDR2 SQIVND (reference sequence). V lost 3 bases and J 5 bases, leaving 13 bases between the germline ends. The protocol was immunoSEQ multiplex PCR, while the TCRdb copy is restricted to in-frame clones and leaves out a portion. The data contain over 70,000 clones, 75% to 90% of them singletons. The entry originates in a study of T cell clones after liver transplantation. The overall study: TCRbeta sequencing after a pre-transplant mixed lymphocyte reaction identified graft-donor-reactive clones, later tracked in post-transplant blood. HCV positivity affected three of eight recipients; the rest lacked autoimmune or viral indications. Until 12-24 months post-transplant, subjects got standard immunosuppression and no induction.

This receptor was obtained from a human patient who received a liver transplant. These T cells may partly come from the graft donor. This chain links TRBV19 with TRBJ1-2; possibly TRBD1 for D (6 bases). The source material was CD4+ T cells from blood, sampled 12 months after liver transplant. As DNA, the CDR3 is TGTGCCAGTAGTATCTACAGGGAAGGATATGGCTACACCTTC. Its translation is CASSIYREGYGYTF.